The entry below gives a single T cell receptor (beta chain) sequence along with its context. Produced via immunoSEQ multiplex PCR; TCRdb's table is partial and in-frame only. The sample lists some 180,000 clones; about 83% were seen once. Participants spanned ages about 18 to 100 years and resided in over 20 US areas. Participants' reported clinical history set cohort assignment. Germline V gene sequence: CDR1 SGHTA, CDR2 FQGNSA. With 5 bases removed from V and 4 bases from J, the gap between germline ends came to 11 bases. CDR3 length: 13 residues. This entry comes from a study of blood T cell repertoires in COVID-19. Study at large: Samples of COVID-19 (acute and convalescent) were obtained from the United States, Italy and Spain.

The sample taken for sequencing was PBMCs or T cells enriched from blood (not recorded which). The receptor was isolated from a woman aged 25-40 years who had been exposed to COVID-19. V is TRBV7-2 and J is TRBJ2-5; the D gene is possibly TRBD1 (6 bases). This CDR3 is CASSRGQLETQYF. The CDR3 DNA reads TGTGCCAGCAGCCGCGGACAGTTAGAGACCCAGTACTTC.